These T cell receptor beta chains were read from a single sample in a study of cytomegalovirus exposure and HLA in healthy donors. Assay: immunoSEQ multiplex PCR; the TCRdb copy retains only in-frame clones and omits some. The repertoire holds 150,000 to 200,000 clones, with 80% to 90% as singletons. What was sequenced was PBMCs. The source of these receptors is a man younger than 35 in good health and CMV-seropositive. Both conserved end residues are part of each CDR3. D genes are given only for firm matches. Size is stated for part of the rows, as once, few or many counts, or as a class when the clone is expanded.

few | TRBJ1-4 | TRBV7-6 | TRBD1 | CASSRGQGTNEKLFF | TGTGCCAGCAGCCGAGGACAGGGGACTAATGAAAAACTGTTTTTT
- | TRBJ2-4 | TRBV7-2 | - | CASSPPGDGVAKNIQYF | TGTGCCAGCAGCCCGCCGGGAGACGGAGTAGCCAAAAACATTCAGTACTTC
- | TRBJ1-2 | TRBV5-1 | TRBD1 | CASSDRTGGNYGYTF | TGCGCCAGCAGCGATCGGACAGGGGGAAACTATGGCTACACCTTC
- | TRBJ1-5 | TRBV7-9 | TRBD1 | CASSPDRVGGNQPQHF | TGTGCCAGCAGCCCAGACAGGGTTGGAGGCAATCAGCCCCAGCATTTT
- | TRBJ1-1 | TRBV11-2 | TRBD1 | CASSLGTGGRNTEAFF | TGTGCCAGCAGCTTAGGGACAGGGGGACGGAACACTGAAGCTTTCTTT
- | TRBJ2-1 | TRBV18 | - | CASCSSARYNEQFF | TGTGCCAGCTGCTCAAGCGCCCGTTACAATGAGCAGTTCTTC
- | TRBJ1-2 | TRBV5-1 | - | CASSFSDKNYGYTF | TGCGCCAGCAGCTTTTCTGACAAGAACTATGGCTACACCTTC
- | TRBJ1-6 | TRBV7-9 | TRBD1 | CASSSHDRQGQGSPLHF | TGTGCCAGCAGCTCACACGACCGACAGGGCCAAGGGTCACCCCTCCACTTT
- | TRBJ2-2 | TRBV7-6 | TRBD2 | CASSLRLAGANTGELFF | TGTGCCAGCAGCTTGAGACTAGCGGGGGCGAACACCGGGGAGCTGTTTTTT
- | TRBJ2-7 | TRBV29-1 | TRBD1 | CSVGDSGGGREQYF | TGCAGCGTTGGGGACAGTGGGGGTGGAAGGGAGCAGTACTTC
- | TRBJ2-3 | TRBV9 | - | CASSGRGPDTQYF | TGTGCCAGCAGCGGGAGGGGGCCAGATACGCAGTATTTT
- | TRBJ2-1 | TRBV9 | - | CASSVEFGGGRDEQFF | TGTGCCAGCAGCGTAGAGTTTGGGGGGGGCAGGGATGAGCAGTTCTTC
- | TRBJ2-3 | TRBV15 | - | CATSRDRGRRTQYF | TGTGCCACCAGCAGAGATCGCGGGCGAAGGACGCAGTATTTT
- | TRBJ2-3 | TRBV6-1 | - | CASGEGGTDTQYF | TGTGCCAGCGGTGAGGGAGGCACAGATACGCAGTATTTT
- | TRBJ2-1 | TRBV4-1 | TRBD1 | CASSLRTGRGGEQFF | TGCGCCAGCAGCCTTCGGACAGGGCGAGGGGGTGAGCAGTTCTTC
- | TRBJ2-7 | TRBV18 | - | CASSGPGSPYEQYF | TGTGCCAGCTCAGGGCCAGGCAGTCCCTACGAGCAGTACTTC
- | TRBJ2-7 | TRBV9 | - | CASSVGTGKTYEQYF | TGTGCCAGCAGCGTAGGTACCGGGAAGACTTACGAGCAGTACTTC
few | TRBJ2-1 | TRBV4-1 | - | CASSQTRDEQFF | TGCGCCAGCAGCCAGACCCGGGATGAGCAGTTCTTC
- | TRBJ2-5 | TRBV5-1 | - | CASSLRAVVETQYF | TGCGCCAGCAGCTTGCGTGCCGTAGTAGAGACCCAGTACTTC
- | TRBJ2-1 | TRBV5-1 | - | CASSLAPGLSLPNEQFF | TGCGCCAGCAGCTTGGCCCCGGGACTTAGCTTACCGAATGAGCAGTTCTTC
- | TRBJ2-5 | TRBV9 | TRBD2 | CASSVALAGETQYF | TGTGCCAGCAGCGTAGCTCTAGCGGGAGAGACCCAGTACTTC
- | TRBJ2-5 | TRBV27 | - | CASKSEGGQETQYF | TGTGCCAGCAAATCTGAGGGGGGGCAAGAGACCCAGTACTTC
- | TRBJ1-5 | TRBV7-8 | - | CASSLVSGLIDRPQHF | TGTGCCAGCAGCTTAGTTTCAGGGTTAATAGATCGGCCCCAGCATTTT
- | TRBJ1-1 | TRBV5-1 | - | CASSLQTNTEAFF | TGCGCCAGCAGCTTACAGACGAACACTGAAGCTTTCTTT
- | TRBJ1-2 | TRBV9 | - | CASSVEGTPGYTF | TGTGCCAGCAGCGTAGAAGGGACTCCGGGCTACACCTTC
- | TRBJ2-2 | TRBV10-3 | TRBD2 | CAISEWLAGGRGGELFF | TGTGCCATCAGTGAGTGGCTAGCGGGGGGCAGGGGTGGGGAGCTGTTTTTT
- | TRBJ2-5 | TRBV5-4 | TRBD1 | CASSPGGVQETQYF | TGTGCCAGCAGCCCAGGGGGTGTGCAAGAGACCCAGTACTTC
- | TRBJ2-3 | TRBV21-1 | - | CASSKEGGDLADTQYF | TGTGCCAGCAGCAAAGAAGGGGGCGATTTGGCAGATACGCAGTATTTT
- | TRBJ1-1 | TRBV7-9 | - | CASSLVGADLNTEAFF | TGTGCCAGCAGCTTAGTGGGGGCCGATTTGAACACTGAAGCTTTCTTT
few | TRBJ1-4 | TRBV19 | - | CASSTPLGHQNEKLFF | TGTGCCAGTAGTACACCCCTTGGACACCAGAATGAAAAACTGTTTTTT
- | TRBJ2-2 | TRBV10-2 | TRBD2 | CASALLAGRTGELFF | TGCGCCAGCGCTTTACTAGCGGGACGGACCGGGGAGCTGTTTTTT
- | TRBJ2-5 | TRBV7-9 | TRBD2 | CASSLGTSGPFQETQYF | TGTGCCAGCAGCTTAGGGACTAGCGGGCCCTTCCAAGAGACCCAGTACTTC
- | TRBJ1-3 | TRBV5-1 | TRBD1 | CASSLYPPGQGGNTIYF | TGCGCCAGCAGCTTGTACCCACCGGGACAGGGGGGAAACACCATATATTTT
- | TRBJ2-5 | TRBV6-1 | TRBD1 | CASSGTGYVETQYF | TGTGCCAGCAGCGGGACAGGGTATGTGGAGACCCAGTACTTC